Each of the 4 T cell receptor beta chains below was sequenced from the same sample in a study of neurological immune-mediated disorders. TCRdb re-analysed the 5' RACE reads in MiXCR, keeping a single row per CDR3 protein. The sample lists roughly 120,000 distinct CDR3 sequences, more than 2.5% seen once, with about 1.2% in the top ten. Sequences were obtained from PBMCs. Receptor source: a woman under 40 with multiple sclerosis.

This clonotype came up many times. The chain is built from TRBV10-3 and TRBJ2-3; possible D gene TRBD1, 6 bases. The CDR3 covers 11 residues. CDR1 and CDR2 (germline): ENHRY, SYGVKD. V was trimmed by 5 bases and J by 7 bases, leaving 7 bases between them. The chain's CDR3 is CAISQGNTQYF. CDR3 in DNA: TGTGCCATCAGTCAGGGGAATACGCAGTATTTT.

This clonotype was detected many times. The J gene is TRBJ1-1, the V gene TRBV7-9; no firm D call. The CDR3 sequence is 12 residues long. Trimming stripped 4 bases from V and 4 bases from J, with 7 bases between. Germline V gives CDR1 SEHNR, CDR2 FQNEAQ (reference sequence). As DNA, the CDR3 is TGTGCCAGCAGCTGGACCGGCACTGAAGCTTTCTTT. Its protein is CASSWTGTEAFF.

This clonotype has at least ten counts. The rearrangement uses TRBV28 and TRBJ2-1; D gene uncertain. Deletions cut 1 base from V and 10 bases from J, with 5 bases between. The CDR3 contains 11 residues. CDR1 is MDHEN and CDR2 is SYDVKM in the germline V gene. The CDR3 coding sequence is TGTGCCAGCAGTTTATCGGAGGAGCAGTTCTTC. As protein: CASSLSEEQFF.

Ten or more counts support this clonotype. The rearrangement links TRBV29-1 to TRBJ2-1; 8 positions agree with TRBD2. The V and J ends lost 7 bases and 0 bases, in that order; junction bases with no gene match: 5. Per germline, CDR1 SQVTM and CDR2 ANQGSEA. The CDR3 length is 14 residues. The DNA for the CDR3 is TGCAGCGGGAGCGGGAGTGACTCCTACAATGAGCAGTTCTTC. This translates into CSGSGSDSYNEQFF.